The sequence of this T cell receptor beta chain was determined in a study of tumor-infiltrating lymphocytes in oesophageal squamous cell carcinoma. TCRdb used MiXCR to reprocess the PCR reads, holding one entry per CDR3 protein. This sample has some 20,000 distinct CDR3 sequences, with 50% found just once. Material for sequencing was esophageal tumor tissue. This receptor was obtained from a male donor with esophageal squamous cell carcinoma.

This CDR3 reads CASRPMGAGANVLTF. In DNA form, the CDR3 reads TGTGCCAGCAGGCCAATGGGGGCGGGGGCCAACGTCCTGACTTTC. The V call is TRBV7-3, the J call TRBJ2-6; D is perhaps TRBD1 (6 bases). V was cut by 6 bases and J by 4 bases, with 13 bases left in between. The CDR3 sequence is 15 residues long. Looked up from germline, CDR1 is SGHTA and CDR2 is FQGTGA.